A single sample is the source of the 19 T cell receptor beta chains below, sequenced in a study of response to subunit inactivated influenza vaccine. TCRdb recomputed calls from the RT-PCR reads with MiXCR, one row per CDR3 protein. The table has 500,000 to 600,000 distinct CDR3 sequences, over 9.5% seen once. Specimen: PBMCs from blood, collected on the day of vaccination. The receptors come from a man between 45 and 60 years old who received an inactivated influenza vaccine.

The gene calls are TRBV10-3 and TRBJ1-4; D remains unclear. The V and J ends lost 10 bases and 0 bases respectively, with 9 bases between them. CDR1 and CDR2 from the germline V gene are ENHRY and SYGVKD. CDR3 length: 13 amino acids. The CDR3 is CATQVATNEKLFF. The CDR3 DNA reads TGTGCCACGCAGGTTGCAACTAATGAAAAACTGTTTTTT.

In this sample, this clonotype turned up many times. The chain recombines TRBV7-6 with TRBJ2-1, with D possibly matching TRBD2 (5 bases). This CDR3 has 15 residues. The ends were cut back, 5 bases at V and 0 bases at J, with 11 bases in the middle. Germline V gene sequence: CDR1 SGHVS, CDR2 FNYEAQ. This CDR3 reads CASSLGLISYNEQFF. The DNA for the CDR3 is TGTGCCAGCAGCCTAGGACTGATCTCCTACAATGAGCAGTTCTTC.

This clonotype was observed a handful of times. The V gene is TRBV6-2 or TRBV6-3, the J gene TRBJ2-7; 8 bases map to TRBD1. The V segment lost 5 bases and the J segment 4 bases; nucleotides outside the gene matches: 7. CDR1 and CDR2 (germline): MNHEY, SVGEGT. This CDR3 has 14 residues. CDR3 DNA sequence: TGTGCCAGCAGTCCAGCGGACAGGGTGTACGAGCAGTACTTC. This encodes CASSPADRVYEQYF.

The count of this clonotype is one. A much larger clone differs from this one at a single base, so this may be a read error. The CDR3 nucleotides are TGTGCCAGCAGTTGGGTTAATTCACCCCTCCACTTT. It encodes CASSWVNSPLHF. This chain links TRBV12-3 or TRBV12-4 with TRBJ1-6; D not certain. The germline V and J ends were trimmed by 4 bases and 6 bases, with 4 bases remaining between them. The CDR3 loop spans 12 amino acids.

The table lists this clonotype with a few counts. This chain connects TRBV29-1 to TRBJ1-1; a possible D gene is TRBD1 (5 bases). Trimming cost V 7 bases and J 5 bases, with 14 bases left between them. The V gene's germline CDR1 is SQVTM and CDR2 ANQGSEA. CDR3 length equals 12 residues. The chain's CDR3 is CSGATGPTEAFF. The CDR3 DNA sequence: TGCAGCGGGGCCACAGGACCAACTGAAGCTTTCTTT.

Only a few counts were recorded for this clonotype. The rearrangement joins TRBV24-1 to TRBJ2-1; D call uncertain. The CDR3 runs 14 residues. The germline V gene encodes CDR1 KGHDR and CDR2 SFDVKD. V lost 3 bases to trimming and J lost 2 bases, with 7 bases between them. The CDR3 sequence: CATSDGGTYNEQFF. CDR3 nucleotide sequence: TGTGCCACCAGTGATGGTGGGACCTACAATGAGCAGTTCTTC.

The J gene is TRBJ2-7, the V gene TRBV15; D is ambiguous. This CDR3 contains 14 residues. Germline CDR1 and CDR2: LNHNV and YYDKDF (reference sequence). Trimming pared 3 bases from V and 5 bases from J, leaving 14 bases between. DNA for the CDR3: TGTGCCACCAGCAGTGGGGTGTTACACCACGAGCAGTACTTC. Amino acid sequence: CATSSGVLHHEQYF.

The table lists this clonotype with a few counts. The chain couples TRBV20-1 to TRBJ2-3, with TRBD2 matching 11 bases. The CDR3 runs 15 residues. Germline CDR1 is DFQATT and CDR2 is SNEGSKA (reference sequence). The V segment lost 6 bases and the J segment 6 bases; nucleotides outside the gene matches: 11. CDR3 sequence: CSALRLAGSADTQYF. The CDR3 DNA reads as TGCAGTGCCCTTAGACTAGCGGGGTCTGCTGATACGCAGTATTTT.

The chain couples TRBV10-3 to TRBJ2-7; D remains unclear. Germline loops: CDR1 ENHRY, CDR2 SYGVKD. The CDR3 has 14 amino acids. The CDR3 DNA reads as TGTGGCACCTTGAAAGAGCCCCTGGGGTACGAGCAGTACTTC. Residues: CGTLKEPLGYEQYF.

Many counts were recorded for this clonotype. This rearrangement joins TRBV15 to TRBJ2-1, with 13 bases identical to TRBD2. Germline trimming cut 5 bases from V and 6 bases from J; bases unmatched to any gene: 4. Per the germline V gene, CDR1 is LNHNV and CDR2 is YYDKDF (reference sequence). CDR3 length equals 15 residues. In DNA, the CDR3 is TGTGCCACCAGCCGAGGGACTAGCGGGATCAATGAGCAGTTCTTC. This codes for CATSRGTSGINEQFF.

This clonotype was seen ten or more times. V usage is TRBV7-2 and J usage is TRBJ2-3; possible D gene TRBD2, 6 bases. The CDR3 is made up of 14 amino acids. V was pared by 8 bases and J by 0 bases, with 12 bases between. Germline assignment: CDR1 SGHTA and CDR2 FQGNSA. DNA for the CDR3: TGTGCCAGCGGACCGGGACTTAGCACAGATACGCAGTATTTT. Its protein is CASGPGLSTDTQYF.

This clonotype was seen a few times. The chain has TRBV5-6 and TRBJ2-1; 11 nucleotides line up with TRBD1. V shed 6 bases, J shed 8 bases, and the junction held 10 bases outside the gene matches. Germline loops: CDR1 SGHDT, CDR2 YYEEEE. This CDR3 is built from 15 residues. The CDR3 coding sequence is TGTGCCAGCACCCGGACAGGGGGCGGAAGGGATGAGCAGTTCTTC. Its translation is CASTRTGGGRDEQFF. The variable domain in full, with the rest retrieved from reference TRBV5-6 and TRBJ2-1, is DAGVTQSPTHLIKTRGQQVTLRCSPKSGHDTVSWYQQALGQGPQFIFQYYEEEERQRGNFPDRFSGHQFPNYSSELNVNALLLGDSALYLCASTRTGGGRDEQFFGPGTRLTVL.

The table lists this clonotype with a few counts. CDR3 DNA: TGTGCCAGCGCCGGGACTAGCGCATACAATGAGCAGTTCTTC. Translating it yields CASAGTSAYNEQFF. The chain has TRBV27 and TRBJ2-1; 10 bases agree with TRBD2. The CDR3 length is 14 residues. Trimming removed 8 bases from V and 4 bases from J; junction bases left unmatched: 5. From germline, CDR1 is MNHEY and CDR2 SMNVEV (reference sequence).

This clonotype has just a few counts. The genes are TRBV28 and TRBJ2-3, with 7 bases aligning to TRBD1. This CDR3 has 13 amino acids. V lost 2 bases and J lost 11; bases outside the gene matches: 7. Looked up from germline, CDR1 is MDHEN and CDR2 is SYDVKM. CDR3 DNA sequence: TGTGCCAGCAGTTTAGCCCGACAGGGTGGGCAGTATTTT. Its translation is CASSLARQGGQYF.

This chain connects TRBV7-2 to TRBJ2-5; 8 positions match TRBD2. Germline V gene sequence: CDR1 SGHTA, CDR2 FQGNSA. The ends lost 1 base at V and 2 bases at J; junction bases unmatched: 9. The CDR3 is 17 residues long. The CDR3: CASSLVPAGASQETQYF. For the CDR3, the DNA is TGTGCCAGCAGCTTAGTGCCAGCGGGAGCCTCACAAGAGACCCAGTACTTC.

In its sample, this clonotype was seen a few times. This chain links TRBV20-1 with TRBJ2-1; D may be TRBD2 (6 bases). V dropped 0 bases and J dropped 3 bases, with 12 bases sitting between them. This CDR3 comprises 15 residues. Germline V gives CDR1 DFQATT, CDR2 SNEGSKA (reference sequence). CDR3 DNA: TGCAGTGCTAGAGAAGGAGGGAGTAACTACAATGAGCAGTTCTTC. Protein sequence: CSAREGGSNYNEQFF.

This clonotype was seen ten or more times. The chain has TRBV20-1 and TRBJ2-7, with 11 bases lining up with TRBD2. From germline, CDR1 is DFQATT and CDR2 SNEGSKA (reference sequence). This CDR3 is built from 14 residues. CDR3 region: CSARGTSGSYEQYF. The DNA of the CDR3 is TGCAGCGCAAGAGGGACTAGCGGTTCCTACGAGCAGTACTTC.

The table lists this clonotype with many counts. CDR3 residues: CASSPTGRNTEAFF. Here the CDR3 DNA reads TGTGCCAGCAGTCCGACAGGGAGGAACACTGAAGCTTTCTTT. The rearrangement links TRBV12-3 or TRBV12-4 to TRBJ1-1; TRBD1 matches 7 bases. CDR3 length equals 14 residues. The V and J ends lost 5 bases and 1 base, in that order; junction bases with no gene match: 4.

This chain links TRBV20-1 with TRBJ2-5, with 15 bases matching TRBD2. CDR3 size: 15 residues. Germline-derived CDR1 and CDR2 are DFQATT and SNEGSKA (reference sequence). J was trimmed by 1 base and V by 6 bases; bases with no gene match: 3. As DNA, the CDR3 is TGCAGTGCAGGACTAGCGGGGGGGCCCCAAGAGACCCAGTACTTC. Encoded protein: CSAGLAGGPQETQYF.